The next 9 T cell receptor beta chains were all read from a single sample in a study of cytomegalovirus exposure and HLA in healthy donors listed by TCRdb under 2017. The receptor library was made with the immunoSEQ multiplex PCR assay. For the multiplex PCR, a mixture combining 60 forward primers for TCR Vbeta segments and 13 reverse primers for TCR Jbeta segments was used. This immuneACCESS table, as held by TCRdb, lists in-frame sequences with V and J called but not all clones. Of the missing ones, under half trace to an unresolved V gene in checked studies; the others have no known cause. For this sample there are 45,000 to 65,000 clones; about three quarters appear just once. The leading ten clones occupy roughly 3% of the sample. The sequencing sample was made of PBMCs. The receptors derive from a man between 18 and 29 years old in good health and CMV-seronegative.

This clone was seen more than once but under ten times. V usage is TRBV5-5 and J usage is TRBJ2-1; TRBD2 matches at 11 bases. CDR1 is SGHKS, CDR2 YYEKEE, per germline (reference sequence). V gave up 7 bases and J gave up 4 bases; unmatched junction bases: 1. The CDR3 covers 13 residues. The CDR3 sequence is CASWTSGYNEQFF. The CDR3 DNA is TGTGCCAGCTGGACTAGCGGGTACAATGAGCAGTTCTTC.

V is TRBV5-6 and J is TRBJ1-2, with D perhaps matching TRBD1 (5 bases). The CDR3 is 15 amino acids. Germline V CDR1 and CDR2: SGHDT, YYEEEE. Between the trimmed V and J ends, which lost 0 bases and 6 bases, there was a span of 15 bases. The CDR3 DNA reads TGTGCCAGCAGCTTGGACTGGGCCGGGGGGGATGGCTACACCTTC. Translating it yields CASSLDWAGGDGYTF.

For the CDR3, the DNA is TGTGCCTGGAGACGGACTAGCGGGACCTACGAGCAGTACTTC. Translating it yields CAWRRTSGTYEQYF. This chain links TRBV30 with TRBJ2-7; 12 positions agree with TRBD2. With 3 bases clipped from V and 2 bases from J, the junction kept 2 bases outside the gene matches. CDR1 and CDR2 (germline): GTSNPN, SVGIG (reference sequence). The CDR3 is made up of 14 amino acids. The entire variable domain, with the rest obtained from reference TRBV30 and TRBJ2-7, is as follows: SQTIHQWPATLVQPVGSPLSLECTVEGTSNPNLYWYRQAAGRGLQLLFYSVGIGQISSEVPQNLSASRPQDRQFILSSKKLLLSDSGFYLCAWRRTSGTYEQYFGPGTRLTVT.

This chain connects TRBV6-5 to TRBJ1-5; a possible D gene is TRBD1 (5 bases). The germline V gene has CDR1 MNHEY and CDR2 SVGAGI. The germline V and J ends were trimmed by 6 bases and 6 bases, with 12 bases remaining between them. The CDR3 has 13 residues. CDR3 coding DNA: TGTGCCAGCAGGGGGCAGGGTGGTCAGCCCCAGCATTTT. Translating gives CASRGQGGQPQHF.

The gene calls are TRBV7-2 and TRBJ1-4, with D tentatively TRBD1 (5 bases). V was shortened by 4 bases and J by 3 bases, with 9 bases between the two germline ends. Germline CDR1 is SGHTA and CDR2 is FQGNSA. CDR3 length equals 14 residues. CDR3 amino acids: CASSSQGSNEKLFF. In DNA, the CDR3 is TGTGCCAGCAGCTCTCAGGGATCTAATGAAAAACTGTTTTTT.

The chain links TRBV6-4 to TRBJ2-3; 7 bases are a match to TRBD2. This CDR3 is built from 16 residues. Per germline, CDR1 MRHNA and CDR2 SNTAGT. After removal of 2 bases from V and 0 bases from J, the junction contained 5 bases not matched to a gene. DNA of the CDR3: TGTGCCAGCAGTGACGGGAGTAGCGGGAGCACAGATACGCAGTATTTT. Protein product: CASSDGSSGSTDTQYF.

The J gene is TRBJ2-5, the V gene TRBV2, with 11 nucleotides matching TRBD2. After removal of 5 bases from V and 5 bases from J, the junction contained 7 bases not matched to a gene. Per the germline V gene, CDR1 is SNHLY and CDR2 is FYNNEI. The CDR3 length is 15 residues. CDR3 residues: CASSTGTSGRETQYF. CDR3 nucleotides: TGTGCCAGCAGTACTGGGACTAGCGGTAGGGAGACCCAGTACTTC.

This clone was found a few times. The chain links TRBV30 to TRBJ1-1; D is unclear. This CDR3 is built from 15 residues. Germline V gene data show CDR1 as GTSNPN and CDR2 as SVGIG (reference sequence). V dropped 5 bases and J dropped 1 base, with 17 bases sitting between them. The CDR3 loop reads CAWGRGSSANTEAFF. CDR3 DNA: TGTGCCTGGGGGAGAGGAAGCAGCGCGAACACTGAAGCTTTCTTT.

The V and J genes are TRBV7-8 and TRBJ1-2; 9 nucleotides match TRBD1. Germline CDR1 and CDR2: SGHVS and FQNEAQ. After removal of 5 bases from V and 8 bases from J, the junction contained 6 bases not matched to a gene. The CDR3 is 13 amino acids. In nucleotides, the CDR3 is TGTGCCAGCAGCACAATGGACAGGGGAGGCTACACCTTC. Protein: CASSTMDRGGYTF. The entire variable domain, with the rest obtained from reference TRBV7-8 and TRBJ1-2, is as follows: GAGVSQSPRYKVAKRGQDVALRCDPISGHVSLFWYQQALGQGPEFLTYFQNEAQLDKSGLPSDRFFAERPEGSVSTLKIQRTQQEDSAVYLCASSTMDRGGYTFGSGTRLTVV.